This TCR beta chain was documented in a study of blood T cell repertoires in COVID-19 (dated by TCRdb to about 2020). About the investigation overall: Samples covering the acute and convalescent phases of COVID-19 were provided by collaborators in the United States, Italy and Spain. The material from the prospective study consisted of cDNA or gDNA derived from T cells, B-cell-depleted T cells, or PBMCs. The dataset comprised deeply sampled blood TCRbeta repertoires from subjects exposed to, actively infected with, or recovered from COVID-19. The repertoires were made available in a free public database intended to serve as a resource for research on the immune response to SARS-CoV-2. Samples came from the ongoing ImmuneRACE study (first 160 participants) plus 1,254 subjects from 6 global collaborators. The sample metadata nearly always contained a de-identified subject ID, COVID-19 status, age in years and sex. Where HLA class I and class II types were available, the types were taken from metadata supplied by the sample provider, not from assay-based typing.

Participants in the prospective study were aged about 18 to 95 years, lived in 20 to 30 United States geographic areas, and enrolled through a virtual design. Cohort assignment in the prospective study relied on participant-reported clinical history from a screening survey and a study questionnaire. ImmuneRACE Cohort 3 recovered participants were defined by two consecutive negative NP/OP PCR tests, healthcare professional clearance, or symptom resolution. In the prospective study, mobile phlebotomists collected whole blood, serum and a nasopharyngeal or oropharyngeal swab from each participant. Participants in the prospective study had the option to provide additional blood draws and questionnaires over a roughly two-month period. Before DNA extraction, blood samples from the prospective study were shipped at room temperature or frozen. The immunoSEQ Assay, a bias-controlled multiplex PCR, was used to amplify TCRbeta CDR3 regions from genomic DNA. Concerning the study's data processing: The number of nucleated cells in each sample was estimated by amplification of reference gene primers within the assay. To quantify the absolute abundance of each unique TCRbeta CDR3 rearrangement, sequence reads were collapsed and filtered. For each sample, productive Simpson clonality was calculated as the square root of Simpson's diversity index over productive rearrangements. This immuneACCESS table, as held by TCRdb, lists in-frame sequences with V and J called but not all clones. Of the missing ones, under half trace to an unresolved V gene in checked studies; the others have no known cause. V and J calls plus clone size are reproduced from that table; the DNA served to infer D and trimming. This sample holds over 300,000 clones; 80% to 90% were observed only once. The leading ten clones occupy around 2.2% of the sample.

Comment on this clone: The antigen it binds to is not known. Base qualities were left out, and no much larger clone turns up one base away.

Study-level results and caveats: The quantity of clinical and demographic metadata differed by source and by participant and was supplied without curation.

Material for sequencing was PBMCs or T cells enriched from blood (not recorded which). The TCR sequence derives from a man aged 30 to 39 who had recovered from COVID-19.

The CDR3 is CASSLGQAGELFF. The nucleotides are TGCGCCAGCAGCTTGGGACAAGCCGGGGAGCTGTTTTTT. The chain employs TRBV5-1 and TRBJ2-2, with no reliable assignment of the D segment. The germline V gene supplies CDR1 SGHRS and CDR2 YFSETQ. CDR3 length: 13 amino acids, cysteine to phenylalanine. The CDR3 DNA has 39 bases and is translated from base 1. Relative to germline, V is 0 bases shorter and J is 6 bases shorter, with 6 bases between their ends.